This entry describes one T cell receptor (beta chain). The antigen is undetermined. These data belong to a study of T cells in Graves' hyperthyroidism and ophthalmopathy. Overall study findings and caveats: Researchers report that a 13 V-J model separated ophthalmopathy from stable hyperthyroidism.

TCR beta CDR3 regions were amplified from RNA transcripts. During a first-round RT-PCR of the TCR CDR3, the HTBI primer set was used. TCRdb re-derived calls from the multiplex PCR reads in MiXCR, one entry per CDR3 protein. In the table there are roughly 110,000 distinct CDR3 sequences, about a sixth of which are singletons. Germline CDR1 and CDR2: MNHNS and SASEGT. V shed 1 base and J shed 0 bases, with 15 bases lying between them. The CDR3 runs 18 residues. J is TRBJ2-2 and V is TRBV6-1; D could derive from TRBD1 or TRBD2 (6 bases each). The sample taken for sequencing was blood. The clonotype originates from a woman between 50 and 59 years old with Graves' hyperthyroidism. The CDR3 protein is CASSEGGGPKPNTGELFF. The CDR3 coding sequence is TGTGCCAGCAGTGAAGGAGGGGGGCCAAAACCGAACACCGGGGAGCTGTTTTTT.